What follows are 5 T cell receptor beta chains derived from one specimen sequenced in a study of shared clonotypes between healthy human individuals. Only in-frame clones appear in the TCRdb table, and some are missing; sequencing was by immunoSEQ multiplex PCR. In the table there are over 2 million clones, roughly 90% of which are singletons. Sequencing was carried out using naive CD4+ T cells from PBMCs. Documented subset: CD45RA+ positively selected. Source of these receptors: a man in his late teens or twenties in good health. Some clones in this sample may be carry-over from other donors' samples.

V and J are TRBV5-1 and TRBJ2-2; TRBD2 aligns across 10 bases. The V segment lost 2 bases and the J segment 3 bases; nucleotides outside the gene matches: 10. The germline V gene encodes CDR1 SGHRS and CDR2 YFSETQ. The CDR3 contains 18 residues. The CDR3 is CASSFATSGEPDTGELFF. CDR3 coding DNA: TGCGCCAGCAGCTTCGCAACTAGCGGGGAGCCGGACACCGGGGAGCTGTTTTTT.

Of note for this clone: The same CDR3 arises from other DNA sequences in this sample as well. The chain uses TRBV5-4 and TRBJ1-5; TRBD1 matches 7 bases. After removal of 3 bases from V and 3 bases from J, the junction contained 3 bases not matched to a gene. CDR3 length: 14 residues. CDR1 is SGHNT and CDR2 is YYREEE in the germline V gene (reference sequence). CDR3 coding DNA: TGTGCCAGCAGCTCCCAGGGGGACAATCAGCCCCAGCATTTT. This sequence encodes CASSSQGDNQPQHF.

The chain joins TRBV18 to TRBJ1-1, with D possibly matching TRBD1 (6 bases). CDR3 length: 15 amino acids. The ends were cut back, 6 bases at V and 1 base at J, with 15 bases in the middle. Germline loops: CDR1 KGHSH, CDR2 LQKENI. As DNA, the CDR3 is TGTGCCAGCTCTCTTAACAGGGACCAGAACACTGAAGCTTTCTTT. Amino acid sequence: CASSLNRDQNTEAFF.

Details on this clone: Other nucleotide sequences in the sample specify the same CDR3. The rearrangement uses TRBV28 and TRBJ1-6; 7 nucleotides match TRBD1. The CDR3 runs 15 residues. Germline-derived CDR1 and CDR2 are MDHEN and SYDVKM. The J segment lost 7 bases and the V segment lost 5 bases, leaving 8 bases of the junction unmatched. The CDR3 region has the DNA TGTGCCAGCAGTACCCGACAGGGAGGCAATTCACCCCTCCACTTT. It encodes CASSTRQGGNSPLHF.

The chain links TRBV5-1 to TRBJ2-2; 12 bases agree with TRBD2. V lost 0 bases and J lost 6; bases outside the gene matches: 9. The germline V gene encodes CDR1 SGHRS and CDR2 YFSETQ. This CDR3 region has 18 residues. The CDR3 bases are TGCGCCAGCAGCTTGGTGGGTGGACTAGCGGGATCACCCGGGGAGCTGTTTTTT. Its protein product is CASSLVGGLAGSPGELFF.